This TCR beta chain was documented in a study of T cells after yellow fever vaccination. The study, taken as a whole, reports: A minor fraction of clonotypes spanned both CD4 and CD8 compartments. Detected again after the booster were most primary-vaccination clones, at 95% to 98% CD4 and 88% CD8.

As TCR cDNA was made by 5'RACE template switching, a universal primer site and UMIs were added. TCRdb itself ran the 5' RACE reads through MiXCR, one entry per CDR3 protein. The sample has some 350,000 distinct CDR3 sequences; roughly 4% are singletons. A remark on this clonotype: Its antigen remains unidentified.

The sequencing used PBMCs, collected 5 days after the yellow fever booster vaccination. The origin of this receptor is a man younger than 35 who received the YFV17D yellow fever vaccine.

In nucleotides, the CDR3 is TGCAGCGTTGAATACGCGTCTAGCGGGGAGGTCGAGACCCAGTACTTC. This gives the protein CSVEYASSGEVETQYF. This chain connects TRBV29-1 to TRBJ2-5; 9 nucleotides line up with TRBD2. This CDR3 has 16 amino acids. Germline values: CDR1 SQVTM, CDR2 ANQGSEA. The trim removed 2 bases at V and 5 bases at J, leaving 12 bases unmatched.